What follows are 14 T cell receptor beta chains derived from one specimen sequenced in a study of T cell changes during pregnancy in multiple sclerosis. TCRdb keeps only in-frame clones here, not all; method: immunoSEQ multiplex PCR. The table records about 110,000 clones, about 90% of them present only once. The material sequenced was peripheral blood, taken after pregnancy. These receptors were taken from a female donor with multiple sclerosis, enrolled in a pregnancy study.

The V call is TRBV25-1, the J call TRBJ2-7, with a possible D match to TRBD1 (6 bases). This CDR3 spans 14 amino acids. V lost 4 bases and J 2 bases, leaving 12 bases between the germline ends. Germline CDR1 is MGHDK and CDR2 is SYGVNS. This CDR3 reads CASSVGQIAYEQYF. CDR3 coding DNA: TGTGCCAGCAGTGTAGGACAGATTGCCTACGAGCAGTACTTC.

In its sample, this clone was seen once. V gene TRBV7-9 combines with J gene TRBJ1-5; possibly TRBD1 for D (5 bases). The CDR3 loop spans 14 amino acids. V was cut by 6 bases and J by 1 base, with 10 bases left in between. The germline V gene encodes CDR1 SEHNR and CDR2 FQNEAQ (reference sequence). The DNA for the CDR3 is TGTGCCAGCAGTAGGGCAGGGAGCAATCAGCCCCAGCATTTT. This encodes CASSRAGSNQPQHF.

The chain recombines TRBV5-4 with TRBJ1-1, with 7 bases matching TRBD1. Trimming took 2 bases from V and 4 from J; bases not matched to a gene: 5. CDR1 and CDR2 from the germline V gene are SGHNT and YYREEE (reference sequence). This CDR3 is 14 amino acids long. The DNA for the CDR3 is TGTGCCAGCAGCTTCGACAGGGAGGCCACTGAAGCTTTCTTT. Translating gives CASSFDREATEAFF.

The chain carries TRBV6-5 and TRBJ2-2; TRBD2 agrees at 8 bases. Germline V gene sequence: CDR1 MNHEY, CDR2 SVGAGI. After removal of 2 bases from V and 4 bases from J, the junction contained 3 bases not matched to a gene. This CDR3 is 15 amino acids long. DNA of the CDR3: TGTGCCAGCAGTTACACGGGAGGGGGCACCGGGGAGCTGTTTTTT. It encodes CASSYTGGGTGELFF.

V usage is TRBV5-6 and J usage is TRBJ2-7; 7 nucleotides align to TRBD2. V was pared by 7 bases and J by 3 bases, with 7 bases of the junction left unmatched. The V gene's germline CDR1 is SGHDT and CDR2 YYEEEE. This CDR3 has 13 residues. Here the CDR3 DNA reads TGTGCCAGCTCGGAGCGGGGTGGCTACGAGCAGTACTTC. As protein: CASSERGGYEQYF.

The count of this clone is one. The chain has TRBV5-6 and TRBJ1-1; tentatively, D is TRBD1 (5 bases). Germline values: CDR1 SGHDT, CDR2 YYEEEE. This CDR3 has 16 residues. V lost 0 bases to trimming and J lost 4 bases, with 16 bases between them. CDR3 in amino acids: CASSLELIQDGTEAFF. CDR3 DNA sequence: TGTGCCAGCAGCTTGGAGCTGATACAGGACGGCACTGAAGCTTTCTTT. The whole variable domain, remainder taken from reference TRBV5-6 and TRBJ1-1, is DAGVTQSPTHLIKTRGQQVTLRCSPKSGHDTVSWYQQALGQGPQFIFQYYEEEERQRGNFPDRFSGHQFPNYSSELNVNALLLGDSALYLCASSLELIQDGTEAFFGQGTRLTVV.

The rearrangement uses TRBV30 and TRBJ1-2; TRBD1 matches 9 bases. The J segment lost 12 bases and the V segment lost 4 bases, leaving 15 bases of the junction unmatched. The CDR3 spans 14 residues. Germline V gene lookup returns CDR1 GTSNPN and CDR2 SVGIG (reference sequence). The CDR3 loop is CAWTSSPGQGIHTF. The CDR3 coding sequence is TGTGCCTGGACCTCTTCTCCGGGACAGGGAATCCACACCTTC.

A single count supports this clone. The gene calls are TRBV10-1 and TRBJ1-5; D is uncertain. V was pared by 3 bases and J by 7 bases, with 13 bases between. In germline, CDR1 is WNHNN, CDR2 SYGVQD (reference sequence). The CDR3 extends over 14 amino acids. In DNA, the CDR3 is TGCGCCAGCAGTGACAGAGGTGATGGGCAGCCCCAGCATTTT. Encoded protein: CASSDRGDGQPQHF.

The chain uses TRBV5-4 and TRBJ1-2; D is perhaps TRBD1 (6 bases). Trimming took 4 bases from V and 7 from J, leaving 23 bases between them. Germline CDR1 reads SGHNT; CDR2 reads YYREEE (reference sequence). The CDR3 has 16 residues. The CDR3, as DNA: TGTGCCAGCAGCCCGAGTGGCAGGGGAGCCTCCGGTGGCTACACCTTC. Amino acid sequence: CASSPSGRGASGGYTF.

The chain is built from TRBV27 and TRBJ1-6, with D possibly matching TRBD1 (6 bases). This CDR3 is built from 17 residues. Germline lookup yields CDR1 MNHEY and CDR2 SMNVEV (reference sequence). The V gene lost 3 bases and the J gene lost 7 bases, with 19 bases spanning the gap. CDR3 sequence (DNA): TGTGCCAGCAGTTTCCTCCTCAGGGGCGCGGAGAATTCACCCCTCCACTTT. Protein sequence: CASSFLLRGAENSPLHF.

The chain recombines TRBV7-2 with TRBJ2-5; 8 bases are shared with TRBD2. The V and J ends lost 1 base and 4 bases, in that order; junction bases with no gene match: 5. The germline V gene has CDR1 SGHTA and CDR2 FQGNSA. This CDR3 is built from 15 residues. The CDR3 region is CASSLGGGQGETQYF. CDR3 sequence (DNA): TGTGCCAGCAGCTTAGGCGGGGGGCAGGGAGAGACCCAGTACTTC. Full variable domain (rest looked up from reference TRBV7-2 and TRBJ2-5): GAGVSQSPSNKVTEKGKDVELRCDPISGHTALYWYRQSLGQGLEFLIYFQGNSAPDKSGLPSDRFSAERTGGSVSTLTIQRTQQEDSAVYLCASSLGGGQGETQYFGPGTRLLVL.

The chain has TRBV30 and TRBJ1-3, with D unresolved. Trimming removed 5 bases from V and 4 bases from J, with 9 bases in between. Germline V gene data show CDR1 as GTSNPN and CDR2 as SVGIG (reference sequence). The CDR3 length is 12 residues. DNA of the CDR3: TGTGCCTGGGGGCCTTTCGGAAACACCATATATTTT. This translates into CAWGPFGNTIYF.

The J gene is TRBJ2-3, the V gene TRBV5-3; D unresolved. TRBV5-3 is an ORF, and what it does is uncertain. The CDR3 is made up of 14 amino acids. With 3 bases removed from V and 3 bases from J, the gap between germline ends came to 11 bases. CDR3 in amino acids: CARSSKNGTDTQYF. The CDR3 region has the DNA TGTGCCAGAAGCTCCAAGAACGGGACAGATACGCAGTATTTT.

V is TRBV5-4 and J is TRBJ1-6; D may be TRBD1 (5 bases). With 9 bases removed from V and 8 bases from J, the gap between germline ends came to 18 bases. CDR3 length: 14 residues. Germline V CDR1 and CDR2: SGHNT, YYREEE (reference sequence). CDR3 protein: CATKINAGYSPLHF. The CDR3 region has the DNA TGTGCCACCAAAATAAACGCAGGGTATTCACCCCTCCACTTT.